Here is one T cell receptor beta chain with its context. Its antigen is as yet unknown. TCR beta rearrangements were amplified from peripheral blood genomic DNA. The V gene lost 5 bases and the J gene lost 4 bases, with 14 bases spanning the gap. Germline CDR1 and CDR2: SGHAT and FQNNGV. This CDR3 is 14 amino acids long. This sample was included in a study of T cell repertoires in aging, cancer and after chemotherapy. Rearranged V-D-J TRB sequences were amplified with a mixed TRB-A/B primer pool. TCRdb processed the multiplex PCR reads anew with MiXCR; each CDR3 protein has one entry. In the table there are roughly 5,000 distinct CDR3 sequences, around two thirds of which are singletons. Findings and limits, study-wide: Immunological memory after chemotherapy cannot be judged from the repertoire data.

Input material: blood. The TCR sequence derives from a human donor with a solid tumor. The chain recombines TRBV11-2 with TRBJ1-2; D might be TRBD1 (6 bases). The CDR3: CASSVGGSLYGYTF. DNA of the CDR3: TGTGCCAGCAGCGTAGGGGGGAGCCTCTATGGCTACACCTTC.